The clone carrying this TCR beta chain has ten or more counts. Its specificity is unknown. The data were obtained in a study of Graves' ophthalmopathy and Graves' hyperthyroidism. RNA transcripts yielded amplified TCR beta CDR3 regions. HTBI primers served in a first-round RT-PCR, which a second-round multiplex PCR followed. From the multiplex PCR reads, TCRdb called clonotypes with MiXCR, one entry per CDR3 protein. This table holds 600,000 to 950,000 distinct CDR3 sequences, approximately 40% found once. Study-level results: The majority of expanded thyroid clonotypes above 0.001 frequency also occurred in blood.

Germline assignment: CDR1 LNHNV and CDR2 YYDKDF (reference sequence). This CDR3 region has 14 residues. V shed 6 bases and J shed 6 bases, with 17 bases lying between them. Patients were diagnosed from clinical symptoms, serum thyroxine, TRAb, thyroid ultrasound and orbital computed tomography. The V gene is TRBV15, the J gene TRBJ1-2, with no clear D. Sequencing was carried out using peripheral blood. The receptor was isolated from an adult man with Graves' ophthalmopathy. The CDR3 here is CATSPTTDGNGYTF. CDR3 sequence (DNA): TGTGCCACCAGTCCCACCACCGATGGCAATGGCTACACCTTC.